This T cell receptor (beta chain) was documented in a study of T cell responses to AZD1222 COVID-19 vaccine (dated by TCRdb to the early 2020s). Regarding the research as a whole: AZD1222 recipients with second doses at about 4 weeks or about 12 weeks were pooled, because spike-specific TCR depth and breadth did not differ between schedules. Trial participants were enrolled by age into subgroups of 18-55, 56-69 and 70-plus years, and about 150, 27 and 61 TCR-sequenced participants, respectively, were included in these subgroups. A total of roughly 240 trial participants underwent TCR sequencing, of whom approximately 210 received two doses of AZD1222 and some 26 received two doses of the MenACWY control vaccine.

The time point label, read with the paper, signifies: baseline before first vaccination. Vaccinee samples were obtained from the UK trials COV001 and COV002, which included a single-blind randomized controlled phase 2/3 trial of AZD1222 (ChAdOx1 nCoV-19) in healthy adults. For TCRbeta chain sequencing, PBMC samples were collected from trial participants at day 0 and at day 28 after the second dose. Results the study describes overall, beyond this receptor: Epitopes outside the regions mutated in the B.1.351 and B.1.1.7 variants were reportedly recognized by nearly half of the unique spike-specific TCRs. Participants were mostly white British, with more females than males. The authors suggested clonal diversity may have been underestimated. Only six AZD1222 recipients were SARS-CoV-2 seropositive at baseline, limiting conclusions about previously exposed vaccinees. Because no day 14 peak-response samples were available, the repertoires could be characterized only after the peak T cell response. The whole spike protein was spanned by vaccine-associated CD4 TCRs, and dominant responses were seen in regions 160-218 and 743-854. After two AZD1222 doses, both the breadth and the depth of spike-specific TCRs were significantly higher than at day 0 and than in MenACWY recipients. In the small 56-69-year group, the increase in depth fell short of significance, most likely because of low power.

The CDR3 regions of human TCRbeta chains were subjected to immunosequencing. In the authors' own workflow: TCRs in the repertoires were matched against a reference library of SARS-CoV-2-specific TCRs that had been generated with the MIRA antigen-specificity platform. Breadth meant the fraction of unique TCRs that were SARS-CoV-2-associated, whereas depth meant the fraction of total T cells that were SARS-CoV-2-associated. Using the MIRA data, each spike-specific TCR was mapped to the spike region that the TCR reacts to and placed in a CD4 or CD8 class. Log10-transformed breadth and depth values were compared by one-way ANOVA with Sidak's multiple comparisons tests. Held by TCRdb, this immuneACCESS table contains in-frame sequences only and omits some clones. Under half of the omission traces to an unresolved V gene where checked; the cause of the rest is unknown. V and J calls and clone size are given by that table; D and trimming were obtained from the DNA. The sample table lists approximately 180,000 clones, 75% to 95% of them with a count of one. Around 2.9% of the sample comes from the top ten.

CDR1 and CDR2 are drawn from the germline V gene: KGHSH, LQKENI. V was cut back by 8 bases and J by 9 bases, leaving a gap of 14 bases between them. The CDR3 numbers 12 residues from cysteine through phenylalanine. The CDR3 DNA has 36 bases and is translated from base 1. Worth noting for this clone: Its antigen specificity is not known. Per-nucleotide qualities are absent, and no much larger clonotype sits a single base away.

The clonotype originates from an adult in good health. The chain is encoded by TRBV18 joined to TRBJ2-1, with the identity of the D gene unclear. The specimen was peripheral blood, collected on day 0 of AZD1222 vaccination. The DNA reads TGTGCCAGCGCCGGCCTTGAACCTGAGCAGTTCTTC. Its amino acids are CASAGLEPEQFF. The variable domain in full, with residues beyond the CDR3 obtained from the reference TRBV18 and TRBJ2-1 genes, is NAGVMQNPRHLVRRRGQEARLRCSPMKGHSHVYWYRQLPEEGLKFMVYLQKENIIDESGMPKERFSAEFPKEGPSILRIQQVVRGDSAAYFCASAGLEPEQFFGPGTRLTVL.